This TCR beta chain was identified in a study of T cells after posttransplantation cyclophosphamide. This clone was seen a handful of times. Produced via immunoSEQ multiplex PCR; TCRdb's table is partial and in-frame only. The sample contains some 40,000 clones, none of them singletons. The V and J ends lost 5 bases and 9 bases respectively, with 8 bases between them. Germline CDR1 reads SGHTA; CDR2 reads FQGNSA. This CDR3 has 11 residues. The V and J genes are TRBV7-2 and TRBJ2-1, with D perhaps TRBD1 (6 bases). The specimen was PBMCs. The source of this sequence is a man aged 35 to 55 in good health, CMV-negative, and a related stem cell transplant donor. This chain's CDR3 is CASSPGVEQFF. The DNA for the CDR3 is TGTGCCAGCAGCCCAGGGGTTGAGCAGTTCTTC. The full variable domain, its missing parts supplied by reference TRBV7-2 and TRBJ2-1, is GAGVSQSPSNKVTEKGKDVELRCDPISGHTALYWYRQSLGQGLEFLIYFQGNSAPDKSGLPSDRFSAERTGGSVSTLTIQRTQQEDSAVYLCASSPGVEQFFGPGTRLTVL.